These T cell receptor beta chains were read from a single sample in a study of T cells in localized non-small cell lung cancer. The protocol was immunoSEQ multiplex PCR, while the TCRdb copy is restricted to in-frame clones and leaves out a portion. The table lists 35,000 to 40,000 clones, almost 85% of them singletons. The sequences come from peripheral blood, collected before any cancer treatment. The receptors stem from a male donor at least 60 years old with stage III squamous cell lung carcinoma. Both conserved end residues are part of each CDR3. Fields, in order: clone size, V gene, D gene, J gene, CDR3 DNA, CDR3 protein. A D gene is named only where the DNA matches it firmly. Only part of the rows carry a size: once, few, many, or a class if the clone is expanded.

>NA|TRBV5-1|NA|TRBJ2-7
TGCGCCAGCAGCTTGGAGTTGTGGGGCAGGGACGAGCAGTGCTTC
CASSLELWGRDEQCF
>NA|TRBV2|TRBD2|TRBJ2-1
TGTGCCAGCAGGAGGTTTACTAGCGGTTACTACAATGAGCAGTTCTTC
CASRRFTSGYYNEQFF
>NA|TRBV18|NA|TRBJ2-3
TGTGCCAGCTCACCAAGTGCAGGGCCCACAGATACGCAGTATTTT
CASSPSAGPTDTQYF
>NA|TRBV6-6|NA|TRBJ1-5
TGTGCCAGCGGGGACAAGCAGCCCCAGCATTTT
CASGDKQPQHF
>NA|TRBV5-1|TRBD1|TRBJ1-1
TGCGCCAGCAGCCGCCCTGGGACAGCGAACACTGAAGCTTTCTTT
CASSRPGTANTEAFF
>few|TRBV20-1|NA|TRBJ1-2
TGCAGTGCTCCGATGAACGGTGGCTACACCTTC
CSAPMNGGYTF
>NA|TRBV9|NA|TRBJ2-7
TGTGCCAGCAGCGCCACTCGAGTAGGTTACGAGCAGTACTTC
CASSATRVGYEQYF
>NA|TRBV5-6|TRBD1|TRBJ2-4
TGTGCCAGCAGCTCTCGGACAGGGTTTGGGGACATTCAGTACTTC
CASSSRTGFGDIQYF
>NA|TRBV6-5|TRBD1|TRBJ1-5
TGTGCCAGCAGTAGGACAGGCAATAGCAATCAGCCCCAGCATTTT
CASSRTGNSNQPQHF
>once|TRBV10-1|NA|TRBJ2-5
TGCGCCAGCAGTGAGTCCGCAGAGACCCAGTACTTC
CASSESAETQYF
>NA|TRBV5-1|NA|TRBJ1-4
TGCGCCAGCAGCTTTTTGACAGTTAATGAAAAACTGTTTTTT
CASSFLTVNEKLFF
>few|TRBV7-9|TRBD1|TRBJ1-6
TGTGCCAGCAGCACGCAGTCAGGGGGTAGCTCACCCCTCCACTTT
CASSTQSGGSSPLHF
>NA|TRBV6-5|NA|TRBJ2-1
TGTGCCAGCAGCCTCGGGACGGAAAGGAACAATGAGCAGTTCTTC
CASSLGTERNNEQFF
>NA|TRBV9|NA|TRBJ2-3
TGTGCCAGCAGCGTGTCTTTCACAGATACGCAGTATTTT
CASSVSFTDTQYF
>NA|TRBV5-6|NA|TRBJ1-4
TGTGCCAGCAGGCGAACAGGGCTCACTAATGAAAAACTGTTTTTT
CASRRTGLTNEKLFF
>NA|TRBV6-1|TRBD1|TRBJ1-5
TGTGCCAGCAGTTTGACAGGGACAAATCAGCCCCAGCATTTT
CASSLTGTNQPQHF
>NA|TRBV19|NA|TRBJ1-5
TGTGCCCCTAGCAGGCTAAATCAGCCCCAGCATTTT
CAPSRLNQPQHF
>once|TRBV15|NA|TRBJ1-2
TGTGCCACCAGCAGAGATAACTATGGCTACACCTTC
CATSRDNYGYTF
>once|TRBV18|NA|TRBJ1-1
TGTGCCAGCTCACCGACGGGACACTACACTGAAGCTTTCTTT
CASSPTGHYTEAFF
>NA|TRBV2|NA|TRBJ2-6
TGTGCCAGCAGTGAAGTTGTTGGGGCCAACGTCCTGACTTTC
CASSEVVGANVLTF
>few|TRBV19|NA|TRBJ1-5
TGTGCCAGTAGTAGCCAGGGGATTGCTCATCAGCCCCAGCATTTT
CASSSQGIAHQPQHF
>NA|TRBV10-1|TRBD2|TRBJ2-5
TGCGCCAGCAGTCCCAGCGGGAGCGTCGAGACCCAGTACTTC
CASSPSGSVETQYF
>NA|TRBV6-1|TRBD1|TRBJ1-5
TGTGCCAGCAGTCCCCAGGGGGGCCATCAGCCCCAGCATTTT
CASSPQGGHQPQHF
>few|TRBV2|NA|TRBJ1-5
TGTGCCAGCAGTGGAACAGGGTGGGCCGCGAGGGCCCAGCATTTT
CASSGTGWAARAQHF
>once|TRBV11-2|NA|TRBJ1-1
TGTGCCAGCAGCTCAGGGGACACTGAAGCTTTCTTT
CASSSGDTEAFF
>NA|TRBV5-1|NA|TRBJ1-1
TGCGCCAGCAGCCCCCCAGTTGGGGGCACCACTGAAGCTTTCTTT
CASSPPVGGTTEAFF
>NA|TRBV9|NA|TRBJ2-3
TGTGCCAGCAGCGTAGGTGTAGCTAGCACAGATACGCAGTATTTT
CASSVGVASTDTQYF
>NA|TRBV2|NA|TRBJ2-3
TGTGCCTTGGAGGGGGCACCACGCACAGATACGCAGTATTTT
CALEGAPRTDTQYF
>NA|TRBV5-6|NA|TRBJ2-5
TGTGCCAGCAGCTTAGGCAGCTTCCAAGAGACCCAGTACTTC
CASSLGSFQETQYF
>NA|TRBV29-1|NA|TRBJ2-5
TGCAGCGTTCCGGCGGCTGTTCTCGGGGAGACCCAGTACTTC
CSVPAAVLGETQYF
>NA|TRBV19|NA|TRBJ2-7
TGTGCCAGTAGTTTCTCACAGGCCTCCTACGAGCAGTACTTC
CASSFSQASYEQYF